This is a list of T cell receptor beta chains from one sample in a study of Graves' ophthalmopathy and Graves' hyperthyroidism. TCRdb independently ran MiXCR on the multiplex PCR reads; one entry per CDR3 protein. The data contain hundreds of thousands of distinct CDR3 sequences, 20% to 25% of them singletons. Material: peripheral blood. The receptors originated from a young woman with stable Graves' hyperthyroidism. Some clones in this sample may be carry-over from other donors' samples. CDR3s include the opening cysteine and the closing phenylalanine or tryptophan. The D gene is left open where the match is weak. Not all rows give a size; the values are once, few, many and, for expanded clones, a class.

abundance,v_gene,d_gene,j_gene,CDR3aa,CDR3nt
.,TRBV9,.,TRBJ2-6,CASSVAAAGANVLTF,TGTGCCAGCAGCGTAGCTGCGGCTGGGGCCAACGTCCTGACTTTC
many,TRBV2,.,TRBJ1-5,CASEQDYNQPQHF,TGTGCCAGCGAGCAGGACTACAATCAGCCCCAGCATTTT
.,TRBV30,.,TRBJ1-5,CAWSVLAGSSNQPQHF,TGTGCCTGGAGTGTACTGGCAGGGAGTAGCAATCAGCCCCAGCATTTT
.,TRBV6-1,TRBD1,TRBJ1-1,CASSKRTGEEAEAFF,TGTGCCAGCAGTAAGCGGACAGGGGAAGAAGCTGAAGCTTTCTTT
many,TRBV7-9,TRBD2,TRBJ2-5,CASSQTSGGGETQYF,TGTGCCAGCAGCCAGACTAGCGGGGGTGGCGAGACCCAGTACTTC
few,TRBV28,TRBD1,TRBJ2-7,CASSPLDPGGNEQYF,TGTGCCAGCAGTCCCCTCGACCCAGGGGGCAACGAGCAGTACTTC
few,TRBV5-1,.,TRBJ2-7,CASSPPRSAEYEQYF,TGCGCCAGCAGTCCTCCTCGATCAGCAGAATACGAGCAGTACTTC
.,TRBV18,.,TRBJ1-6,CASSPDGPGSPLHF,TGTGCCAGCTCACCAGACGGCCCAGGATCACCCCTCCACTTT
once,TRBV20-1,.,TRBJ1-1,CSARDPLGGITEAFF,TGCAGTGCTAGAGATCCCCTGGGCGGAATCACTGAAGCTTTCTTT
many,TRBV6-5,.,TRBJ1-2,CASSYGSLHYGYTF,TGTGCCAGCAGTTACGGCAGCTTACACTATGGCTACACCTTC
.,TRBV12-3/TRBV12-4,.,TRBJ1-5,CASSPSFQPQHF,TGTGCCAGCAGTCCCTCGTTTCAGCCCCAGCATTTT
.,TRBV12-3/TRBV12-4,TRBD1,TRBJ2-7,CASSLDRGVWYEQYF,TGTGCCAGCAGCCTAGACAGGGGAGTTTGGTACGAGCAGTACTTC
.,TRBV7-8,.,TRBJ2-3,CASSLRGRTDTQYF,TGTGCCAGCAGCTTACGGGGGCGCACAGATACGCAGTATTTT
.,TRBV2,.,TRBJ1-2,CASSEEPKDPTF,TGTGCCAGCAGTGAGGAGCCGAAAGACCCCACCTTC
many,TRBV4-2,.,TRBJ1-2,CASSQDEQGAYGYTF,TGTGCCAGCAGCCAAGACGAGCAGGGCGCCTATGGCTACACCTTC
.,TRBV6-1,TRBD2,TRBJ2-5,CASSDAGGLQETQYF,TGTGCCAGCAGTGACGCGGGGGGGTTACAAGAGACCCAGTACTTC
few,TRBV29-1,.,TRBJ1-1,CSVTGGGLGLNTEAFF,TGCAGCGTCACGGGCGGGGGGTTAGGTTTGAACACTGAAGCTTTCTTT
few,TRBV5-1,.,TRBJ2-5,CASSITGSQETQYF,TGCGCCAGCAGCATAACAGGGAGCCAAGAGACCCAGTACTTC
many,TRBV3-1,TRBD2,TRBJ2-7,CASSPGLAGVIYEQYF,TGTGCCAGCAGCCCAGGACTAGCGGGGGTAATCTACGAGCAGTACTTC
many,TRBV19,.,TRBJ1-1,CASSIRRGGNTEAFF,TGTGCCAGTAGTATACGACGCGGCGGGAACACTGAAGCTTTCTTT
.,TRBV20-1,.,TRBJ1-2,CSARDLGGADYGYTF,TGCAGTGCTAGAGATCTAGGAGGGGCCGACTATGGCTACACCTTC
few,TRBV5-1,.,TRBJ1-1,CASSVQPDYGTEAFF,TGCGCCAGCAGCGTACAACCGGATTACGGCACTGAAGCTTTCTTT
many,TRBV7-2,.,TRBJ1-3,CASSLGISNTIYF,TGTGCCAGCAGCCTTGGGATCTCCAACACCATATATTTT
many,TRBV20-1,TRBD1,TRBJ2-2,CSARDGDRGSGELFF,TGCAGTGCTAGAGATGGAGACAGGGGATCCGGGGAGCTGTTTTTT
many,TRBV7-8,.,TRBJ2-5,CASSLAGGMKTQYF,TGTGCCAGCAGCTTAGCGGGGGGCATGAAGACCCAGTACTTC
many,TRBV2,.,TRBJ1-1,CARRGNTEAFF,TGTGCCCGCCGGGGAAACACTGAAGCTTTCTTT
many,TRBV19,TRBD1,TRBJ2-7,CARGITGVEQYF,TGTGCCAGGGGAATCACAGGGGTCGAGCAGTACTTC
once,TRBV28,TRBD2,TRBJ2-7,CASSLSGGIGCEQYF,TGTGCCAGCAGTCTCTCGGGGGGTATAGGTTGCGAGCAGTACTTC
.,TRBV10-3,.,TRBJ1-2,CAISESPNYGYTF,TGTGCCATCAGTGAGTCTCCCAACTATGGCTACACCTTC
many,TRBV6-5,TRBD2,TRBJ2-4,CASSSPGLAGNIQYF,TGTGCCAGCAGCTCGCCGGGACTAGCGGGAAACATTCAGTACTTC
.,TRBV6-2/TRBV6-3,.,TRBJ1-1,CASSYSLGRKTEAFF,TGTGCCAGCAGTTACTCGCTAGGGAGGAAAACTGAAGCTTTCTTT
.,TRBV18,.,TRBJ1-1,CASSPFSGDTEAFF,TGTGCCAGCTCACCCTTTTCAGGAGACACTGAAGCTTTCTTT
many,TRBV4-1,.,TRBJ1-1,CASSQGGRTEAFF,TGCGCCAGCAGCCAAGGGGGCAGGACTGAAGCTTTCTTT
.,TRBV6-2/TRBV6-3,.,TRBJ2-5,CASKRAGPFVGWTQYF,TGTGCCAGCAAACGGGCGGGACCCTTTGTGGGGTGGACCCAGTACTTC
few,TRBV27,TRBD2,TRBJ2-7,CASSKGTSGNYEQYF,TGTGCCAGCAGCAAAGGTACTAGCGGAAACTACGAGCAGTACTTC
many,TRBV20-1,.,TRBJ2-4,CSPLRGHINIQYF,TGCAGTCCCCTCCGGGGGCACATAAACATTCAGTACTTC